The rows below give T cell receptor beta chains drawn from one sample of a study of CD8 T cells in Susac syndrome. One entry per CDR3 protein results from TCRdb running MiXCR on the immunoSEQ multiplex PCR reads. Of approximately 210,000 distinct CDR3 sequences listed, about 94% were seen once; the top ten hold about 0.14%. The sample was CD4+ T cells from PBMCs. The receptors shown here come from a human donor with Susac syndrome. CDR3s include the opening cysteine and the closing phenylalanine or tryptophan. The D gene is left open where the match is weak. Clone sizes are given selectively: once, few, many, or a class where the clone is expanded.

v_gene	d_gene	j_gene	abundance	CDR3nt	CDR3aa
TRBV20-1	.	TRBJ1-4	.	TGCAGTGCCGGGACCGACGCAACTAATGAAAAACTGTTTTTT	CSAGTDATNEKLFF
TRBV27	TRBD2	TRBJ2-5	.	TGTGCCAGCAGTCCGGGGGGGAGTGTAGGGTCCCAAGAGACCCAGTACTTC	CASSPGGSVGSQETQYF
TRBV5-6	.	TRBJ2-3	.	TGTGCCAGCAGCCTGGAAGGGCTAGCAAGCACAGATACGCAGTATTTT	CASSLEGLASTDTQYF
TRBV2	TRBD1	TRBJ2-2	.	TGTGCCAGCAGTGAAAGCAGGGGGCAGACCGGGGAGCTGTTTTTT	CASSESRGQTGELFF
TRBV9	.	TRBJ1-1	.	.	CASSVVWGQGAPF
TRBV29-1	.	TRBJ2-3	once	TGCAGCGTTGTGTGGTACAGCGGCAAAAGGGAAGATACGCAGTATTTT	CSVVWYSGKREDTQYF
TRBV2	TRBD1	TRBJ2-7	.	TGTGCCAGCAGTGAACCCGGACAGGGGGCTGATGAGCAGTACTTC	CASSEPGQGADEQYF
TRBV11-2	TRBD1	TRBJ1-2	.	TGTGCCAGCAGCTTGACTCTACAGGGGGTAGGCGGCTACACCTTC	CASSLTLQGVGGYTF
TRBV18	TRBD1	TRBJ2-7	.	TGTGCCAGCTCACCGCCCGGACAGGGGTTCCACGAGCAGTACTTC	CASSPPGQGFHEQYF
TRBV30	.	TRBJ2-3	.	TGTGCCTGGAGTCCTACAGGGCCAGATACGCAGTATTTT	CAWSPTGPDTQYF
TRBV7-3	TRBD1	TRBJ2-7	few	TGTGCCAGTTCCGGGACAGGGTCCTACGAGCAGTACTTC	CASSGTGSYEQYF
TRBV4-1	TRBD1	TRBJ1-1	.	TGCGCCAGCAGCCAAGATGGGGGGGGAGACAGGGGGAACACTGAAGCTTTCTTT	CASSQDGGGDRGNTEAFF
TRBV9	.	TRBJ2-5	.	TGTGCCAGCAGTGTAGCAGGGGGGGGCAATGGAGAGACCCAGTACTTC	CASSVAGGGNGETQYF
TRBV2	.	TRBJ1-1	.	TGTGCCAGCATTGACAGCAGTAGAGCTTTCTTT	CASIDSSRAFF
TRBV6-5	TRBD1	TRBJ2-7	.	TGTGCCAGCAGTTATCCCCTCGGACAGGGGGCGCAGGAGCAGTACTTC	CASSYPLGQGAQEQYF
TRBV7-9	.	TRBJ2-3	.	TGTGCCAGCAGCCTACGGTCCTTAGAGAGATTGGCAGATACGCAGTATTTT	CASSLRSLERLADTQYF
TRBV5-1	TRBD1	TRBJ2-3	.	TGCGCCAGCAGCTCGGACAGGGCAAGCACAGATACGCAGTATTTT	CASSSDRASTDTQYF
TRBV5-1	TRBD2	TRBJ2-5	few	TGCGCCAGCAGCCCTGGGACTAATAAAGAGACCCAGTACTTC	CASSPGTNKETQYF
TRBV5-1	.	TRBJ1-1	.	TGCGCCAGCAGCTTGGATGGGGCAGGGACTGAAGCTTTCTTT	CASSLDGAGTEAFF
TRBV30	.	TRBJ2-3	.	TGTGCCTATCTTTGGACCTCAGATACGCAGTATTTT	CAYLWTSDTQYF
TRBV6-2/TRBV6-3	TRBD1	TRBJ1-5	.	TGTGCCAGCAGTTACTTCGGGACAGGGGACAATCAGCCCCAGCATTTT	CASSYFGTGDNQPQHF
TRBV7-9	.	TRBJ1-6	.	TGTGCCGGAGAGGGGGGGGCCGGAGCCTATAATTCACCCCTCCACTTT	CAGEGGAGAYNSPLHF
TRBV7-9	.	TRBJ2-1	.	TGTGCCAGCAGCTTAACAGCCTCCGGGACTCTCTCGTTCTTC	CASSLTASGTLSFF
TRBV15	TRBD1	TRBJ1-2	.	TGTGCCACCAGCAGAGGGGGGGCAACAGGGGGCGATGTCGGCTACACCTTC	CATSRGGATGGDVGYTF
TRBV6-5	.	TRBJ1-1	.	TGTGCCAGCAGTTACTCGGGCCGGGACTCTGAAGCTTTCTTT	CASSYSGRDSEAFF
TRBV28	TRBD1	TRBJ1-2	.	TGTGCCAGCAGACGACAGGGCCCGGCCTATGGCTACACCTTC	CASRRQGPAYGYTF
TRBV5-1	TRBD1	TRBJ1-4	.	TGCGCCAGCAGCTTAGGACAGGGGGATGCTAGTGAAAAACTGTTTTTT	CASSLGQGDASEKLFF
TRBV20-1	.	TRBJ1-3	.	TGCAGTGCTAGGATGGGGTCTGGAAACACCATATATTTT	CSARMGSGNTIYF
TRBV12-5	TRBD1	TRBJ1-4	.	TGTGCTAGTGGTTCCGGGGACAGTAATGAAAAACTGTTTTTT	CASGSGDSNEKLFF
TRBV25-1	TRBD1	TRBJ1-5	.	TGTGCCAGCACCCTCGAGCAGGGGGCGGAATACCCCGAATACGGCAATCAGCCCCAGCATTTT	CASTLEQGAEYPEYGNQPQHF
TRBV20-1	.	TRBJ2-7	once	TGCAGTGCTTCGGCCCAATCAAGCGCCGAGCAGTACTTC	CSASAQSSAEQYF
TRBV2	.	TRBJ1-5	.	TGTGCCAGCAGTGATAGGGGCAGGGATGGTCAGCCCCAGCATTTT	CASSDRGRDGQPQHF
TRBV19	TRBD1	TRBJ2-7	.	TGTGCCAGTAGTATTGGGGACAGCTCCTACGAGCAGTACTTC	CASSIGDSSYEQYF
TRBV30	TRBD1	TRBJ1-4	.	TGTGCCTCTATGACAGGGAATGAAAAACTGTTTTTT	CASMTGNEKLFF
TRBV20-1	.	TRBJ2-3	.	TGCAGTGCCCCCGACTACCCGCATTCAGATACGCAGTATTTT	CSAPDYPHSDTQYF
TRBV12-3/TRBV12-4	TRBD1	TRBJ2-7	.	TGTGCCAGCAGCCACGGGACAGGGACCAACGAGCAGTACTTC	CASSHGTGTNEQYF
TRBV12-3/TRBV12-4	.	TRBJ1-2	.	TGTGCCAGCAGTTTTCAACCGGGGACGAGCTATGGCTACACCTTC	CASSFQPGTSYGYTF
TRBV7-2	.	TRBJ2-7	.	TGTGCCAGCAGCTTAATCGGAGGCCCTTTATGGTACGAGCAGTACTTC	CASSLIGGPLWYEQYF
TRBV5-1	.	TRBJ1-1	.	TGCGCCAGCAGCTTGGAAGGGCCTCACACTGAAGCTTTCTTT	CASSLEGPHTEAFF
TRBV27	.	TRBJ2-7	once	TGTGCCAGCAGTTTAAAGGCAGGGGGGAGCTACGAGCAGTACTTC	CASSLKAGGSYEQYF
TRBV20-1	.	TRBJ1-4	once	TGCAGTGCTAGAGATCCGGACTCCGGGAATGAAAAACTGTTTTTT	CSARDPDSGNEKLFF
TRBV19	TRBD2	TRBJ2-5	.	TGTGCCAGTAGTATTGGCGGGGGGGCCGAAGAGACCCAGTACTTC	CASSIGGGAEETQYF
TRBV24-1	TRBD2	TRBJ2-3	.	TGTGCCACCAGTGTCGGGGGGGGTCCCACAGATACGCAGTATTTT	CATSVGGGPTDTQYF
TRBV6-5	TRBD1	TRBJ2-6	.	TGTGCCAGCAGTTACGACAGGGGGCCCAACTCTGGGGCCAACGTCCTGACTTTC	CASSYDRGPNSGANVLTF
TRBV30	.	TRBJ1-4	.	TGTGCCTGGAGTGTGATGGGGGGGTTGGATGAAAAACTGTTTTTT	CAWSVMGGLDEKLFF
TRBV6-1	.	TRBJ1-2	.	TGTGCCAGCAGGCGGGGGGGGCAGCCTTCTGGCTACACCTTC	CASRRGGQPSGYTF
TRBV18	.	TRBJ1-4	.	TGTGCCAGCTCATTACAGGAAAAACTGTTTTTT	CASSLQEKLFF
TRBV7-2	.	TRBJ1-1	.	TGTGCCAGCACCCTCTCGACAGCGAACACTGAAGCTTTCTTT	CASTLSTANTEAFF